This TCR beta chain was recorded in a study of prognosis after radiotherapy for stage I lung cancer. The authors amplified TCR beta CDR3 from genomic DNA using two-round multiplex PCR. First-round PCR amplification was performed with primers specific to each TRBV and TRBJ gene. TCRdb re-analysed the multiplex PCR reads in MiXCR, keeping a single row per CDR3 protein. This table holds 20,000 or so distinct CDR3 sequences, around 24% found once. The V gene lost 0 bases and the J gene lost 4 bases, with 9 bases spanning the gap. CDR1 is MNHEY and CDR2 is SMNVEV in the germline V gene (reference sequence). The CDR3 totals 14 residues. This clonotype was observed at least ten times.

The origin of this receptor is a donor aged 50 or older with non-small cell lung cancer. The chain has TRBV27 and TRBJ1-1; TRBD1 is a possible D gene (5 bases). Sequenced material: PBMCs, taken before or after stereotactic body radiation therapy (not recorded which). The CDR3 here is CASSLSVGGTEAFF. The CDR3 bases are TGTGCCAGCAGTTTATCGGTGGGGGGCACTGAAGCTTTCTTT.